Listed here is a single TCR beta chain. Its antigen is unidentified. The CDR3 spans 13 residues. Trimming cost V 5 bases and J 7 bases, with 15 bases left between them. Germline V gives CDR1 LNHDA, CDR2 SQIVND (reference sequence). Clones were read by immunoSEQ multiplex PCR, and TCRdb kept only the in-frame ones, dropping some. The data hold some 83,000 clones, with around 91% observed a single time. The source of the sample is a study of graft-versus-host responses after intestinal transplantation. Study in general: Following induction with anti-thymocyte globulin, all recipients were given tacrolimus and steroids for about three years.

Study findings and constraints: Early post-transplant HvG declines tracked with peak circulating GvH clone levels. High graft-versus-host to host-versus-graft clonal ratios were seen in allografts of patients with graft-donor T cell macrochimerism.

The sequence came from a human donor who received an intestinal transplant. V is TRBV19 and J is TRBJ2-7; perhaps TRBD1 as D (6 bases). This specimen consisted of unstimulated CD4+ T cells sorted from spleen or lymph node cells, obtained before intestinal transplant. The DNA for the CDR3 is TGTGCCAGTAGTTCGACAGGCGCCTGGGAGCAGTACTTC. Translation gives CASSSTGAWEQYF.